Below, 5 T cell receptor beta chains from the same sample are listed, as sequenced in a study of shared clonotypes between healthy human individuals. Only in-frame clones appear in the TCRdb table, and some are missing; sequencing was by immunoSEQ multiplex PCR. The table includes some 630,000 clones, roughly 96% detected once. CD8 cells regarded as naive lacked CD45RO, were positively chosen for CCR7, and omitted terminally differentiated effector memory CD45RA+ cells. The sequenced sample was naive CD8+ T cells sorted from blood. All receptors come from a woman in her thirties in good health.

CDR3 coding DNA: TGCGCCAGCAGCAAGTGGGTACAGGGGGAGGATTACACCGGGGAGCTGTTTTTT. Translation: CASSKWVQGEDYTGELFF. The chain uses TRBV5-1 and TRBJ2-2; 8 nucleotides agree with TRBD1. V shed 4 bases and J 3 bases; nucleotides not matched to a gene: 14. The CDR3 covers 18 residues. Germline assignment: CDR1 SGHRS and CDR2 YFSETQ.

This clone appeared once. V is TRBV21-1 and J is TRBJ2-7; the D call of TRBD1 is as the table states it, not checked on the DNA. TRBV21-1 is classified as a pseudogene. The CDR3 runs 17 residues. CDR3 coding DNA: TGTGCCAGCAGCGCCCCCCTCCGGGACAGGGGGAGTAACGAGCAGTACTTC. Protein sequence: CASSAPLRDRGSNEQYF.

The gene calls are TRBV6-5 and TRBJ1-2; no definite D call. The CDR3 is 14 amino acids. The V gene lost 5 bases and the J gene lost 6 bases, with 16 bases spanning the gap. The germline V gene has CDR1 MNHEY and CDR2 SVGAGI. The CDR3 is CASSPDGKTDGYTF. The CDR3 DNA reads TGTGCCAGCAGTCCCGACGGGAAAACGGATGGCTACACCTTC.

The chain combines TRBV6-1 with TRBJ1-1; TRBD1 aligns across 7 bases. In germline, CDR1 is MNHNS, CDR2 SASEGT. The CDR3 has 15 amino acids. Losses at the gene ends were 2 bases for V and 6 bases for J; bases not matched to a gene: 9. CDR3 nucleotides: TGTGCCAGCAGTGAACATTACAGGGGAGGTCCTGAAGCTTTCTTT. As protein: CASSEHYRGGPEAFF.

This chain links TRBV4-1 with TRBJ2-1; TRBD2 aligns across 10 bases. The CDR3 is made up of 19 amino acids. Trimming at V came to 2 bases and at J to 2 bases, leaving 12 bases not matched to a gene. Germline CDR1 MGHRA, CDR2 YSYEKL. CDR3 DNA: TGCGCCAGCAGCCAAACCGGGACTAGCGAGTTTAGCCCCTACAATGAGCAGTTCTTC. This codes for CASSQTGTSEFSPYNEQFF.